The source of this T cell receptor beta chain is a study of blood T cell repertoires in COVID-19. The germline V gene has CDR1 MNHEY and CDR2 SMNVEV (reference sequence). The CDR3 length is 13 residues. Trimming at V came to 5 bases and at J to 7 bases, leaving 6 bases not matched to a gene. Data came from immunoSEQ multiplex PCR; TCRdb stores just in-frame clones and leaves some out. This table holds about 330,000 clones, roughly 90% found once. The receptor comes from a man aged 30-40 years with COVID-19, enrolled during active disease. This chain connects TRBV27 to TRBJ1-1; 8 bases fit TRBD1. Sequences were obtained from peripheral blood. The CDR3, as DNA: TGTGCCAGCAGTACACAGGGGGAAGTTGAAGCTTTCTTT. This sequence encodes CASSTQGEVEAFF.